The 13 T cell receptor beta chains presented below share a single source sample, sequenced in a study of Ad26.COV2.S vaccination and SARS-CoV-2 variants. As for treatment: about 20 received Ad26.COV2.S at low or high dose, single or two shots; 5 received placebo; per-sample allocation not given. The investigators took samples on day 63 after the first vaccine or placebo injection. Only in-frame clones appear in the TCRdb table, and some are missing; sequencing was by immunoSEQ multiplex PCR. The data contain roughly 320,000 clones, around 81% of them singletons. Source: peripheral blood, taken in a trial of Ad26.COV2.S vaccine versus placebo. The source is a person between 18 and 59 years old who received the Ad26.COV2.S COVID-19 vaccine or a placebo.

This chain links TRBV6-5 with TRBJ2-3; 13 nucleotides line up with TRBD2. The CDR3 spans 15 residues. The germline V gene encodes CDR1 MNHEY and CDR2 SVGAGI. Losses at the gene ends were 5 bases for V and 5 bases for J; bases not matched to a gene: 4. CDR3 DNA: TGTGCCAGCAGTAGACTAGCGGGGGGTGGAGATACGCAGTATTTT. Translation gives CASSRLAGGGDTQYF.

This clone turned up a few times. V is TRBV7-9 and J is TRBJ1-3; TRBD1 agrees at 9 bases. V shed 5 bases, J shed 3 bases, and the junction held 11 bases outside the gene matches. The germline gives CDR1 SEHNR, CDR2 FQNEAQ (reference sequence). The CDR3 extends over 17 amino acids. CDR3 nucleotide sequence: TGTGCCAGCAGCCTAACTTACAGGGGGCGATTTGGAAACACCATATATTTT. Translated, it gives CASSLTYRGRFGNTIYF.

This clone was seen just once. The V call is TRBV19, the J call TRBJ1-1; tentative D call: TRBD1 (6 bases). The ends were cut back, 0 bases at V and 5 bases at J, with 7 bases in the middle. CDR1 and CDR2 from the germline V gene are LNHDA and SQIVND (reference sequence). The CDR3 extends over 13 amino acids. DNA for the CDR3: TGTGCCAGTAGTATAGACAGGGGAACTGAAGCTTTCTTT. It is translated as CASSIDRGTEAFF.

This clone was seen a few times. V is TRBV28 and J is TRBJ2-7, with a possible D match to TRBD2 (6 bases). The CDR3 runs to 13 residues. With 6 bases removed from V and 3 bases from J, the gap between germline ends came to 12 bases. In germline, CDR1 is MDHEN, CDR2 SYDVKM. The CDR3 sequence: CASRAGTYYEQYF. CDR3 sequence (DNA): TGTGCCAGCAGGGCGGGGACGTACTACGAGCAGTACTTC.

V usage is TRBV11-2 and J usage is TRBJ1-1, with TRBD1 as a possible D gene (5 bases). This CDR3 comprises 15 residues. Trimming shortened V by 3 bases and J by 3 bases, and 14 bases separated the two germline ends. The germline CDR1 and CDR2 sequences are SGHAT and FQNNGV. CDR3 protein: CASSFSSGSYTEAFF. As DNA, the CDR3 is TGTGCCAGCAGCTTCTCTTCAGGGTCATACACTGAAGCTTTCTTT.

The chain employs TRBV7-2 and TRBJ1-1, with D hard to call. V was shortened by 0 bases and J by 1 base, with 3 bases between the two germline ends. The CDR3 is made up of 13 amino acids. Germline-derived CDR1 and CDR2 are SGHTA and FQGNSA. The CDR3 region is CASSLAGNTEAFF. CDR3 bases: TGTGCCAGCAGCTTAGCCGGGAACACTGAAGCTTTCTTT.

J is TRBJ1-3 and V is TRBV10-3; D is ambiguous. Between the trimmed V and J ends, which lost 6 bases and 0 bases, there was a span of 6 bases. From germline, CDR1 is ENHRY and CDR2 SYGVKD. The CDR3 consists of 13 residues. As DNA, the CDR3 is TGTGCCATCAGGACGGCCTCTGGAAACACCATATATTTT. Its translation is CAIRTASGNTIYF.

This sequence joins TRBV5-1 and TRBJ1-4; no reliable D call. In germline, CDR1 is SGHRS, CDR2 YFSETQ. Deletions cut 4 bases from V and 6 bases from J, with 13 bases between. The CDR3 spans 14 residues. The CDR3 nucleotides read TGCGCCAGCAGCCCTCTGGTTAGGGATGAAAAACTGTTTTTT. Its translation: CASSPLVRDEKLFF. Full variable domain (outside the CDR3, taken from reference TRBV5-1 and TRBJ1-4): KAGVTQTPRYLIKTRGQQVTLSCSPISGHRSVSWYQQTPGQGLQFLFEYFSETQRNKGNFPGRFSGRQFSNSRSEMNVSTLELGDSALYLCASSPLVRDEKLFFGSGTQLSVL.

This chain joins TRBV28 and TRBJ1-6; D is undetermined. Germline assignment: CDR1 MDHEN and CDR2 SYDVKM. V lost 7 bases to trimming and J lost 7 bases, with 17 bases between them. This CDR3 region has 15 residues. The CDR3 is CASTPGGNINSPLHF. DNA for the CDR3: TGTGCCAGCACCCCGGGAGGGAACATCAATTCACCCCTCCACTTT.

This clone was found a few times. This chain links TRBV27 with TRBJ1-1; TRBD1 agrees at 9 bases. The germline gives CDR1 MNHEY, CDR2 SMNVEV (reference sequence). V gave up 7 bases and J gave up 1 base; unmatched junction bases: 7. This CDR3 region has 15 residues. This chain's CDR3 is CASTLAGQGNTEAFF. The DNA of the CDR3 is TGTGCCAGCACTCTTGCGGGACAGGGGAACACTGAAGCTTTCTTT.

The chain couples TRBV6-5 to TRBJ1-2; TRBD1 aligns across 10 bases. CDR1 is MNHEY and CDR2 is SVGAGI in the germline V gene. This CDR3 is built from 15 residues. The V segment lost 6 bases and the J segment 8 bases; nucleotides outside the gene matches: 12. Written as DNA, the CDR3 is TGTGCCAGCAGCCGCCTGATCGGACAGGGGGAAGGCTACACCTTC. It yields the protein CASSRLIGQGEGYTF.

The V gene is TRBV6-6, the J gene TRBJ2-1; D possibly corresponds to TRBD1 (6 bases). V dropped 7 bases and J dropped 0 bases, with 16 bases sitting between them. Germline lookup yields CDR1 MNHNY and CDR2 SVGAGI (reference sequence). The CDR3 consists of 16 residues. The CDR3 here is CASTNARGYSYNEQFF. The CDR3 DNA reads TGTGCCAGCACCAATGCCAGGGGATACTCCTACAATGAGCAGTTCTTC.

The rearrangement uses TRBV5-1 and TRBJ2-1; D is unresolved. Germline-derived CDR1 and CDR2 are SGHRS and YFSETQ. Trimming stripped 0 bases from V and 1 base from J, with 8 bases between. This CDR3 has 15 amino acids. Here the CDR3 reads CASSLASVSYNEQFF. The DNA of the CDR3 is TGCGCCAGCAGCTTGGCCAGCGTATCCTACAATGAGCAGTTCTTC.